This paragraph covers one T cell receptor beta chain sequence. The antigen remains unidentified. The PCR had 60 Vbeta and 13 Jbeta primers. TCRdb keeps only in-frame clones here, not all; method: immunoSEQ multiplex PCR. The table includes over 110,000 clones, around 82% detected once. The data were obtained in a study of cytomegalovirus exposure and HLA in healthy donors. Study results and limitations: The listing of roughly 160 TCR beta chains classed them as cytomegalovirus-associated.

Germline CDR1 reads SNHLY; CDR2 reads FYNNEI. The CDR3 loop spans 15 amino acids. Trimming shortened V by 5 bases and J by 0 bases, and 10 bases separated the two germline ends. The rearrangement uses TRBV2 and TRBJ1-4; D gene uncertain. Material for sequencing was PBMCs. This receptor was identified in a woman aged 40 to 50 in good health and CMV-seropositive. The DNA for the CDR3 is TGTGCCAGCAGTAGAGGGCAGGCAACTAATGAAAAACTGTTTTTT. Amino acid sequence: CASSRGQATNEKLFF. The variable domain in full, with the rest retrieved from reference TRBV2 and TRBJ1-4, is EPEVTQTPSHQVTQMGQEVILRCVPISNHLYFYWYRQILGQKVEFLVSFYNNEISEKSEIFDDQFSVERPDGSNFTLKIRSTKLEDSAMYFCASSRGQATNEKLFFGSGTQLSVL.